The rows below give T cell receptor beta chains drawn from one sample of a study of blood T cell repertoires in COVID-19. Libraries were prepared by immunoSEQ multiplex PCR; TCRdb keeps only in-frame clonotypes and omits some of them. The sample lists roughly 320,000 clones; approximately 84% were seen once. The sample was PBMCs or T cells enriched from blood (not recorded which). These receptors were taken from a young man who had recovered from COVID-19. Both conserved end residues are part of each CDR3. A D gene is named only where the DNA matches it firmly. Clone size is shown for a subset of rows, as once, few, many or a class of expanded clone.

clone size,D gene,J gene,V gene,CDR3 DNA,CDR3 protein
NA,NA,TRBJ2-3,TRBV3-1/TRBV3-2,TGTGCCAGCAGCCAAGACGGGACAAGGCTCTTATATACGCAGTATTTT,CASSQDGTRLLYTQYF
NA,TRBD1,TRBJ2-1,TRBV2,TGTGCCAGCAGTGAACAGGGGGCTGGTGAGCAGTTCTTC,CASSEQGAGEQFF
NA,NA,TRBJ2-3,TRBV24-1,TGTGCCACCAGTGATTTCGTGACATCCACAGATACGCAGTATTTT,CATSDFVTSTDTQYF
NA,NA,TRBJ2-1,TRBV3-1/TRBV3-2,TGTGCCAGCAGCCCCCAATCGGAGTTCTTC,CASSPQSEFF
few,NA,TRBJ2-2,TRBV11-2,TGTGCCAGCAGCTTATTCATGGACTTTGCGGCCGGGGAGCTGTTTTTT,CASSLFMDFAAGELFF
NA,TRBD2,TRBJ2-7,TRBV12-3/TRBV12-4,TGTGCCAGCGTACTAGCGGGAGTGGAGGAGCAGTACTTC,CASVLAGVEEQYF
NA,NA,TRBJ2-5,TRBV24-1,TGTGCCACCTCTATAGACTCCGCTGGCCCAAAGACCCAGTACTTC,CATSIDSAGPKTQYF
NA,TRBD1,TRBJ2-5,TRBV7-8,TGTGCCAGCAGCCAATTCGAGGGGGCGCGCAGGGAGACCCAGTACTTC,CASSQFEGARRETQYF
NA,NA,TRBJ1-2,TRBV6-1,TGTGCCAGCAGTGACCAGGGGCTTGGCTACACCTTC,CASSDQGLGYTF
NA,NA,TRBJ2-3,TRBV3-1/TRBV3-2,TGTGCCAGCAGCCTAGCGGAGAGCACAGATACGCAGTATTTT,CASSLAESTDTQYF
NA,TRBD1,TRBJ1-3,TRBV29-1,TGCAGCGTTCGGGACAGGGGAACTTCTGGAAACACCATATATTTT,CSVRDRGTSGNTIYF
NA,NA,TRBJ1-3,TRBV6-1,TGTGCCAGCAGTGGGCCCGGCGGGCCGAGCTCTGGAAACACCATATATTTT,CASSGPGGPSSGNTIYF
NA,TRBD2,TRBJ2-5,TRBV11-2,TGTGCCAGCAACGTGGGACGGGGGGGCCAAGAGACCCAGTACTTC,CASNVGRGGQETQYF
once,NA,TRBJ2-5,TRBV3-1/TRBV3-2,TGTGCCAGCAGCCAAGAAACGGGGGTTATCATGGAGACCCAGTACTTC,CASSQETGVIMETQYF
few,NA,TRBJ1-5,TRBV28,TGTGCCACCCAACGGGGGGGCAATCAGCCCCAGCATTTT,CATQRGGNQPQHF
NA,TRBD1,TRBJ1-2,TRBV30,TGTGCCTGGAGTGTTCCGGGACAGGTGCCGTATGGCTACACCTTC,CAWSVPGQVPYGYTF
NA,TRBD1,TRBJ1-5,TRBV14,TGTGCCAGCAGAGAGACAGGGGGTGATGAACAGCCCCAGCATTTT,CASRETGGDEQPQHF
NA,NA,TRBJ1-2,TRBV6-4,TGTGCCAGCAGTGACTCCCAGGGAGCGGGGAACTATGGCTACACCTTC,CASSDSQGAGNYGYTF
NA,NA,TRBJ1-2,TRBV12-3/TRBV12-4,TGTGCCAGCAGTTTATCCAGCTATGGCTACACCTTC,CASSLSSYGYTF
NA,NA,TRBJ1-5,TRBV4-1,TGCGCCAGCAGCCAAGGGCACAGGTATAGCAATCAGCCCCAGCATTTT,CASSQGHRYSNQPQHF
NA,NA,TRBJ2-1,TRBV29-1,TGCAGCGCCGCAGGATGGGGCGATGAGCAGTTCTTC,CSAAGWGDEQFF
NA,NA,TRBJ2-7,TRBV19,TGTGCCAGTAGTATCACGGGACATTTCCACGAGCAGTACTTC,CASSITGHFHEQYF
NA,TRBD1,TRBJ2-1,TRBV10-3,TGTGCCATCAGTGAGGGACAGGGGTACAATGAGCAGTTCTTC,CAISEGQGYNEQFF
NA,NA,TRBJ2-7,TRBV4-2,TGTGCCAGCAGCCAACGGGACTTTTACGAGCAGTACTTC,CASSQRDFYEQYF
NA,NA,TRBJ1-5,TRBV6-4,TGTGCCAGCAGTGACACTTATAGCAATCAGCCCCAGCATTTT,CASSDTYSNQPQHF
NA,TRBD2,TRBJ2-1,TRBV25-1,TGTGCCAGCATGATGGCGGGAGCCAGCTCCTACAATGAGCAGTTCTTC,CASMMAGASSYNEQFF
NA,NA,TRBJ2-3,TRBV5-1,TGCGCCAGCAGTCATGACTTCACAGATACGCAGTATTTT,CASSHDFTDTQYF
NA,TRBD1,TRBJ2-7,TRBV2,TGTGCCAGCAGCCGTTACAGGGGAACCACCTACGAGCAGTACTTC,CASSRYRGTTYEQYF
NA,TRBD2,TRBJ2-5,TRBV4-2,TGTGCCAGCAGCCAAGAGACGAGCGGGAGGGGAGAGACCCAGTACTTC,CASSQETSGRGETQYF
NA,NA,TRBJ2-7,TRBV28,TGTGCCAGCAGTTCGACATACAAAAAACCCTACGAGCAGTACTTC,CASSSTYKKPYEQYF
NA,TRBD1,TRBJ2-7,TRBV19,TGTGCCAGTAGTCCAGGGGGAATCCACGAGCAGTACTTC,CASSPGGIHEQYF
NA,NA,TRBJ1-6,TRBV27,TGTGCCAGCTCCCCCCTGGGAGGCTCCTATAATTCACCCCTCCACTTT,CASSPLGGSYNSPLHF
NA,NA,TRBJ2-2,TRBV5-1,TGCGCCAGCAGCTGGACTACGGGAAGACAGTCCGGGGAGCTGTTTTTT,CASSWTTGRQSGELFF
NA,TRBD2,TRBJ2-7,TRBV28,TGTGCCAGCAGCTCCCCCTTGCGGGGGGGCCCCAGCTCCTACGAGCAGTACTTC,CASSSPLRGGPSSYEQYF
NA,TRBD2,TRBJ2-3,TRBV10-2,TGCGCCAGCAGTGACGGTGCGGGAGGGGCCACAGATACGCAGTATTTT,CASSDGAGGATDTQYF
NA,NA,TRBJ1-4,TRBV7-9,TGTGCCAGCAGCTTAGGTCCATTTGCGGTAAAACTGTTTTTT,CASSLGPFAVKLFF
NA,NA,TRBJ2-7,TRBV11-2,TGTGCCAGCAGCTTCGCCTACGAGCAGTACTTC,CASSFAYEQYF
NA,TRBD1,TRBJ2-7,TRBV28,TGTGCCAGCAGTTCGCGGACAGGGGATTACGAGCAGTACTTC,CASSSRTGDYEQYF
NA,TRBD2,TRBJ2-2,TRBV18,TGTGCCAGCTCACCCCCCAGCGGGGGCCCGAACACCGGGGAGCTGTTTTTT,CASSPPSGGPNTGELFF
NA,NA,TRBJ1-3,TRBV15,TGTGCCACCAGCAGACTCGGAGCGCCGGGAAACACCATATATTTT,CATSRLGAPGNTIYF
once,NA,TRBJ2-7,TRBV6-5,TGTGCCAGCAGTTATGGCCAGAAGAATGGTACCTACGAGCAGTACTTC,CASSYGQKNGTYEQYF
NA,TRBD2,TRBJ2-3,TRBV5-1,TGCGCCAGCAGCCAGACTAGCGGGACCCCCACAGATACGCAGTATTTT,CASSQTSGTPTDTQYF